The rows below give T cell receptor beta chains drawn from one sample of a study of blood T cell repertoires in COVID-19. TCRdb's table, derived via immunoSEQ multiplex PCR, lists solely in-frame clones and lacks some. The sample comprises 300,000 to 350,000 clones, about 87% of which are singletons, and about 1.5% rests with the top ten. The material sequenced was peripheral blood. These TCRs come from a woman aged 25 to 39 with COVID-19, enrolled during active disease. Each CDR3 is given with its conserved first and last residue. The order of the fields is D gene, J gene, clone size, V gene, CDR3 protein, CDR3 DNA. The D gene is left open where the match is weak. Part of the rows lack a size; the others show once, few, many or a class for expanded clones.

D gene: TRBD1
J gene: TRBJ1-2
clone size: once
V gene: TRBV6-1
CDR3 protein: CASSEAGTGRDYTF
CDR3 DNA: TGTGCCAGCAGTGAAGCCGGGACAGGGAGGGACTACACCTTC

D gene: TRBD1
J gene: TRBJ1-1
clone size: NA
V gene: TRBV27
CDR3 protein: CASNSQGAGTEAFF
CDR3 DNA: TGTGCCAGCAATTCACAGGGGGCCGGAACTGAAGCTTTCTTT

D gene: TRBD2
J gene: TRBJ2-3
clone size: NA
V gene: TRBV6-6
CDR3 protein: CASYDHRGGTDTQYF
CDR3 DNA: TGTGCCAGCTATGACCATCGGGGGGGCACAGATACGCAGTATTTT

D gene: TRBD1
J gene: TRBJ2-2
clone size: NA
V gene: TRBV5-4
CDR3 protein: CASSPQTGMNTGELFF
CDR3 DNA: TGTGCCAGCAGCCCCCAGACAGGGATGAACACCGGGGAGCTGTTTTTT

D gene: NA
J gene: TRBJ2-5
clone size: NA
V gene: TRBV7-9
CDR3 protein: CASSQVRETQYF
CDR3 DNA: TGTGCCAGCAGCCAGGTCAGGGAAACCCAGTACTTC

D gene: TRBD1
J gene: TRBJ1-6
clone size: NA
V gene: TRBV30
CDR3 protein: CAWTGQYNSPLHF
CDR3 DNA: TGTGCCTGGACGGGACAGTATAATTCACCCCTCCACTTT

D gene: TRBD1
J gene: TRBJ1-3
clone size: NA
V gene: TRBV10-2
CDR3 protein: CATQGGTIYF
CDR3 DNA: TGCGCCACCCAGGGGGGCACCATATATTTT

D gene: TRBD2
J gene: TRBJ2-1
clone size: NA
V gene: TRBV5-1
CDR3 protein: CASSLTSGGSYNEQFF
CDR3 DNA: TGCGCCAGCAGCTTGACTAGCGGGGGCTCCTACAATGAGCAGTTCTTC

D gene: TRBD2
J gene: TRBJ2-5
clone size: NA
V gene: TRBV5-1
CDR3 protein: CASRRSGGQETQYF
CDR3 DNA: TGCGCCAGCAGACGGTCGGGGGGGCAAGAGACCCAGTACTTC

D gene: NA
J gene: TRBJ1-4
clone size: few
V gene: TRBV19
CDR3 protein: CASSTGASGEKLFF
CDR3 DNA: TGTGCCAGTAGTACTGGGGCATCTGGTGAAAAACTGTTTTTT

D gene: TRBD1
J gene: TRBJ1-6
clone size: NA
V gene: TRBV28
CDR3 protein: CASSQTGIGGSPLHF
CDR3 DNA: TGTGCCAGCAGTCAGACAGGGATTGGTGGCTCACCCCTCCACTTT

D gene: TRBD1
J gene: TRBJ1-4
clone size: NA
V gene: TRBV19
CDR3 protein: CASSGTGTFNEKLFF
CDR3 DNA: TGTGCCAGTAGCGGGACAGGGACTTTTAATGAAAAACTGTTTTTT

D gene: TRBD1
J gene: TRBJ2-2
clone size: NA
V gene: TRBV3-1/TRBV3-2
CDR3 protein: CASSHRRDSTGELFF
CDR3 DNA: TGTGCCAGCAGCCATCGAAGGGACAGCACCGGGGAGCTGTTTTTT

D gene: TRBD2
J gene: TRBJ2-5
clone size: once
V gene: TRBV5-6
CDR3 protein: CASSLRAGGETQYF
CDR3 DNA: TGTGCCAGCAGCTTGCGGGCGGGGGGAGAGACCCAGTACTTC

D gene: NA
J gene: TRBJ2-7
clone size: NA
V gene: TRBV30
CDR3 protein: CAWSSGIGIYEQYF
CDR3 DNA: TGTGCCTGGAGTAGCGGAATAGGGATTTACGAGCAGTACTTC

D gene: TRBD2
J gene: TRBJ2-3
clone size: NA
V gene: TRBV6-5
CDR3 protein: CASSYGLAGGPVTQYF
CDR3 DNA: TGTGCCAGCAGTTACGGGCTAGCGGGGGGGCCGGTTACGCAGTATTTT

D gene: NA
J gene: TRBJ2-5
clone size: NA
V gene: TRBV7-8
CDR3 protein: CASGGWGQQETQYF
CDR3 DNA: TGTGCCAGCGGGGGATGGGGGCAACAAGAGACCCAGTACTTC